This TCR beta chain emerged from a study of blood T cell repertoires in COVID-19. On the study more broadly: The study drew acute and convalescent COVID-19 samples from the United States, Italy and Spain.

From germline, CDR1 is GTSNPN and CDR2 SVGIG (reference sequence). CDR3 length: 12 residues. V lost 2 bases to trimming and J lost 3 bases, with 8 bases between them. The method was immunoSEQ multiplex PCR; TCRdb's version includes in-frame clones alone and lacks a portion of them. The profile covers fewer than 300,000 clones, with about 87% appearing a single time and about 6% taken by the ten largest. What was sequenced was peripheral blood. This TCR was sampled from a woman between 45 and 60 years old with COVID-19, enrolled during active disease. The genes are TRBV30 and TRBJ2-7, with TRBD1 as a possible D gene (6 bases). The CDR3 DNA reads as TGTGCCTGGAGTACAGGGAACTACGAGCAGTACTTC. As protein: CAWSTGNYEQYF.